These 8 T cell receptor beta chains came from one sample sequenced in a study of T cell responses to AZD1222 COVID-19 vaccine. This table comes from immunoSEQ multiplex PCR, and its TCRdb copy is limited to in-frame clones, with some not included. The sample shows 150,000 to 180,000 clones, about nine tenths of them seen only once. Sequenced here: peripheral blood, sampled on day 0 of MenACWY control vaccination. The receptors come from an adult in good health.

V is TRBV5-5 and J is TRBJ1-3; tentative D call: TRBD1 (5 bases). From germline, CDR1 is SGHKS and CDR2 YYEKEE (reference sequence). The length of the CDR3 is 14 residues. V lost 3 bases, J lost 4 bases, and 11 bases lay in between. The DNA of the CDR3 is TGTGCCAGCAGCTCGACCCAGGGCGGAAACACCATATATTTT. Its protein is CASSSTQGGNTIYF.

The rearrangement joins TRBV2 to TRBJ2-1, with D perhaps assigned TRBD1 or TRBD2 (5 bases each). The V end lost 7 bases, the J end lost 5 bases, and 12 bases lay between the germline ends. The CDR3 contains 13 residues. Germline CDR1 is SNHLY and CDR2 is FYNNEI. The CDR3 loop is CASNRGHDNEQFF. CDR3 coding DNA: TGTGCCAGCAATCGGGGCCACGACAATGAGCAGTTCTTC.

The rearrangement links TRBV5-8 to TRBJ2-2, with 8 bases identical to TRBD1. Germline values: CDR1 SGHTS, CDR2 YDEGEE. Germline trimming cut 8 bases from V and 5 bases from J; bases unmatched to any gene: 8. The CDR3 has 14 amino acids. The CDR3 nucleotides are TGTGCCAGTGCGACAGGGGACGGGACCGGGGAGCTGTTTTTT. Protein: CASATGDGTGELFF.

The rearrangement joins TRBV5-1 to TRBJ2-1, with no clear D. This CDR3 is 15 amino acids long. With 4 bases removed from V and 0 bases from J, the gap between germline ends came to 11 bases. The germline CDR1 and CDR2 sequences are SGHRS and YFSETQ. The CDR3 is CASSPNWSSYNEQFF. The CDR3 bases are TGCGCCAGCAGCCCGAACTGGAGCTCCTACAATGAGCAGTTCTTC. The entire variable domain, with the rest obtained from reference TRBV5-1 and TRBJ2-1, is as follows: KAGVTQTPRYLIKTRGQQVTLSCSPISGHRSVSWYQQTPGQGLQFLFEYFSETQRNKGNFPGRFSGRQFSNSRSEMNVSTLELGDSALYLCASSPNWSSYNEQFFGPGTRLTVL.

The chain combines TRBV7-9 with TRBJ1-2; D gene ambiguous. This CDR3 has 13 amino acids. The V end lost 1 base, the J end lost 2 bases, and 5 bases lay between the germline ends. Germline V gives CDR1 SEHNR, CDR2 FQNEAQ (reference sequence). The chain's CDR3 is CASSLVGNYGYTF. The CDR3 DNA follows: TGTGCCAGCAGCTTAGTGGGGAACTATGGCTACACCTTC.

As regards this clone: A read error may produce the germline difference seen at one junction end. V gene TRBV20-1 combines with J gene TRBJ2-1; D not resolved. Germline loops: CDR1 DFQATT, CDR2 SNEGSKA (reference sequence). The CDR3 has 9 amino acids. The CDR3: CSASARGVF. The CDR3 DNA sequence: TGCAGTGCCTCGGCCCGTGGGGTCTTC.

The genes are TRBV4-2 and TRBJ1-1, with a weak D call TRBD1 (6 bases). The germline gives CDR1 LGHNA, CDR2 YNFKEQ. The CDR3 runs 15 residues. V was shortened by 1 base and J by 5 bases, with 14 bases between the two germline ends. The CDR3 nucleotides read TGTGCCAGCAGCCAAGTCTGGGGGGCTGGGACTGAAGCTTTCTTT. It codes for CASSQVWGAGTEAFF.

The chain carries TRBV29-1 and TRBJ2-1; D is possibly TRBD1 or TRBD2 (5 bases each). Germline values: CDR1 SQVTM, CDR2 ANQGSEA. V was trimmed by 4 bases and J by 12 bases, leaving 16 bases between them. The CDR3 runs 12 residues. As DNA, the CDR3 is TGCAGCGTTGGGGACCAGGGATCAGGGCAGTTCTTC. Protein product: CSVGDQGSGQFF.